This record covers a single T cell receptor (beta chain). Its antigen remains unidentified. The data originate from a study of a mutant IDH1 vaccine in newly diagnosed glioma. Generated by immunoSEQ multiplex PCR, the TCRdb table keeps only in-frame clones and is missing some. The sample records about 25,000 clones, under 80% being singletons. V trimming: 4 bases; J trimming: 9 bases; junction bases outside the gene matches: 5. Germline V gives CDR1 SGHDT, CDR2 YYEEEE. The CDR3 is made up of 12 amino acids. Noted time point: week 11, during vaccination. Mutant IDH1 20-mer peptide, at 300 ug, made up each vaccine dose, with topical imiquimod.

This specimen consisted of peripheral blood mononuclear cells (PBMCs), obtained from a glioma patient whose treatment included an IDH1 peptide vaccine. The rearrangement links TRBV5-6 to TRBJ2-7, with TRBD1 matching 9 bases. The source of this sequence is a young man with glioma. Some clones in this sample may be carry-over from other donors' samples. CDR3 in amino acids: CASSAGQGGQYF. For the CDR3, the DNA is TGTGCCAGCAGCGCGGGACAGGGAGGGCAGTACTTC. Filled out from reference TRBV5-6 and TRBJ2-7, the complete variable domain reads DAGVTQSPTHLIKTRGQQVTLRCSPKSGHDTVSWYQQALGQGPQFIFQYYEEEERQRGNFPDRFSGHQFPNYSSELNVNALLLGDSALYLCASSAGQGGQYFGPGTRLTVT.